This TCR beta chain was found in a study of blood T cell repertoires in COVID-19. The overall study: Spain, Italy and the United States supplied samples that represented acute and convalescent COVID-19. The cDNA or gDNA used as material had been derived from T cells, B-cell-depleted T cells, or PBMCs.

Between the trimmed V and J ends, which lost 6 bases and 1 base, there was a span of 9 bases. CDR1 SNHLY and CDR2 FYNNEI come from the germline V gene. The CDR3 has 13 residues. In the study's own analysis: It was from reference gene primer amplification that nucleated cell counts were estimated. Assay used: immunoSEQ multiplex PCR; TCRdb lists only in-frame clones, some missing. Clonal size and the V and J genes are those of that table, whereas D and trimming came from the DNA. The sample lists around 140,000 clones, around 86% seen once, with about 7.5% in the top ten. Material: peripheral blood. This receptor was taken from a human donor in a cohort sampled during active COVID-19. The rearrangement links TRBV2 to TRBJ1-1; D gene unclear. CDR3 in amino acids: CASRLEGNTEAFF. CDR3 bases: TGTGCCAGCAGGCTCGAGGGGAACACTGAAGCTTTCTTT.